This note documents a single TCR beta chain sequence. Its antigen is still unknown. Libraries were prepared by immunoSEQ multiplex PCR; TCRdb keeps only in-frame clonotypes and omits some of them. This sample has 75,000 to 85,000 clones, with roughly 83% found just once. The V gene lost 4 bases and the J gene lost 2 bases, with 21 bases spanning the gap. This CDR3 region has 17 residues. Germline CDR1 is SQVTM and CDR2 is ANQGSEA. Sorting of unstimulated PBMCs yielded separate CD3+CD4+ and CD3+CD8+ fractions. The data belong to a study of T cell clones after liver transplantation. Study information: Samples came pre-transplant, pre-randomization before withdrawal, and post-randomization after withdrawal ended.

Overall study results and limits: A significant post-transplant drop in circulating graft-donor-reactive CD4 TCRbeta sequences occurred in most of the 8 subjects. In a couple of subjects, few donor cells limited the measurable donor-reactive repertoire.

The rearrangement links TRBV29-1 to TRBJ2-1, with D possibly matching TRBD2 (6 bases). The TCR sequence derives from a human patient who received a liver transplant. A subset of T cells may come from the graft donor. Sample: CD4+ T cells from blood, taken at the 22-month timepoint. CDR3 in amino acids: CSVVGLASTRPYNEQFF. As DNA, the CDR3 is TGCAGCGTTGTGGGCCTAGCGTCGACTCGGCCCTACAATGAGCAGTTCTTC.